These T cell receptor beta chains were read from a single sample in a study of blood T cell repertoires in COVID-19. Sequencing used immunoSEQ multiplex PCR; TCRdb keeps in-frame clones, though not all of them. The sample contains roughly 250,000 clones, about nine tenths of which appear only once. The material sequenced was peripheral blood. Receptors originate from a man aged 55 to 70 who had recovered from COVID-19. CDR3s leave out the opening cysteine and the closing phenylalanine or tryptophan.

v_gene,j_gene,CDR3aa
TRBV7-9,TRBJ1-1,ASSPVAGAYTEAF
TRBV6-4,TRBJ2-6,ASSWDRLSGANVLT
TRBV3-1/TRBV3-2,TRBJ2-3,ASSRGLAGGTDTQY
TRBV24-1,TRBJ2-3,ATSDPATGGLYTDTQY
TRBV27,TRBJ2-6,ASSMGLFNVLT
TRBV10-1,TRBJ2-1,ASSGLAQLSYNEQF
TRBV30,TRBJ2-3,AWNQRTRGPDTQY
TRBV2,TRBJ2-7,ASSGYSSFSYEQY
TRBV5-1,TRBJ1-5,VGGPTGAHSHQPQH
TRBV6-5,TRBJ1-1,ASSYSTGNTEAF
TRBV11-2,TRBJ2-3,ASSLPTGRAPRTDTQY
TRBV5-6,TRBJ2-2,ASSLSPTGELF
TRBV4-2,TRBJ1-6,ASSREQGTGSPLH
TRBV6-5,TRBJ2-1,ASSPDRGSYNEQF
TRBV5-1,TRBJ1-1,ASPSTGENTEAF
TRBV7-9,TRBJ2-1,ASSPPGGRGQF
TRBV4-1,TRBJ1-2,ASSPGQGLNYGYT
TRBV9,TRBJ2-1,ASSVGLVDEQF
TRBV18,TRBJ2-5,ASSLQNQETQY
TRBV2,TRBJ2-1,ASSWTSGGHSSYNEQF
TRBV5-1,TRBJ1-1,ASSFSENTEAF
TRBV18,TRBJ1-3,ASSDRDGSSGNTIY
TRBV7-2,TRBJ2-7,ASSLGLDEQY
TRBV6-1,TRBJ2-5,ASSEQQYQETQY
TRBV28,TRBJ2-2,ASIDGVTGELF
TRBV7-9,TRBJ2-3,ASSLVAQGTQY
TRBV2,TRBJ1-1,ASSSTAKNTEAF
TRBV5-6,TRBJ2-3,ASSFHSGGAPDTQY
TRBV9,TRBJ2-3,ASRRQSGGDTQY
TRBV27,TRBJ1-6,ASSRTTGSEGSPLH
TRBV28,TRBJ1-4,ASSLNGQGGKLF
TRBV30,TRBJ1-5,AWSVTGIFRQPQH
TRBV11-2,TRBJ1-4,ASSLGQRGEKLF
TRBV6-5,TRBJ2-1,ASSYSGGGANEQF
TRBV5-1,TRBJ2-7,ASSLHKQGEEQY
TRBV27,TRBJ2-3,ASSFVGTGPTDTQY
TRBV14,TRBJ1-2,ASSLDSRAGYT
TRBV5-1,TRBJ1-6,ASSLGGMSPLH
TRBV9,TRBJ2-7,ASSGGTGNYEQY
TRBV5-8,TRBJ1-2,ASSLRMRPEDGYT
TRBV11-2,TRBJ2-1,ASSSGTGSHEQF